These T cell receptor beta chains were read from a single sample in a study of cytomegalovirus exposure and HLA in healthy donors. The protocol was immunoSEQ multiplex PCR, while the TCRdb copy is restricted to in-frame clones and leaves out a portion. The sample records 150,000 to 200,000 clones, around 75% being singletons. The sequencing sample was made of PBMCs. The receptors come from a woman aged 25 to 39 in good health and CMV-seropositive. Each CDR3 is given with its conserved first and last residue. The D gene is left open where the match is weak. Clone sizes are given selectively: once, few, many, or a class where the clone is expanded.

TRBD2	TRBV2	14	.	TRBJ2-1	TGTGCCAGCAGGGTAGCGGGGGGGCCGAATGAGCAGTTCTTC	CASRVAGGPNEQFF
.	TRBV6-6	11	.	TRBJ1-6	TGTGCCAGCACTAACAATTCACCCCTCCACTTT	CASTNNSPLHF
.	TRBV27	15	.	TRBJ1-6	TGTGCCAGCAGCCCGGGGGATAACTATAATTCACCCCTCCACTTT	CASSPGDNYNSPLHF
.	TRBV14	14	.	TRBJ2-3	TGTGCCAGCAGCCGGAGACTTAGCACAGATACGCAGTATTTT	CASSRRLSTDTQYF
.	TRBV5-4	15	.	TRBJ2-5	TGTGCCAGCAGCCCGTTGGGGGGGCAAGAAGAGACCCAGTACTTC	CASSPLGGQEETQYF
.	TRBV5-8	15	.	TRBJ2-3	TGTGCCAGCAGCTTGGCGGCAGTAGCCCGGGATACGCAGTATTTT	CASSLAAVARDTQYF
TRBD1	TRBV2	14	.	TRBJ1-6	TGTGCCAGCGGACAGGACCGGTATAATTCACCCCTCCACTTT	CASGQDRYNSPLHF
.	TRBV7-9	14	.	TRBJ2-7	TGTGCCAGCAGCTTAATTCAGGGGAACAACGAGCAGTACTTC	CASSLIQGNNEQYF
.	TRBV5-1	13	.	TRBJ2-3	TGCGCCAGCTGGAAGGGGAACACAGATACGCAGTATTTT	CASWKGNTDTQYF
.	TRBV4-1	20	.	TRBJ2-3	TGCGCCAGCAGCCAAGTACTCGGGACAAGGGCCTTAACGAGCACAGATACGCAGTATTTT	CASSQVLGTRALTSTDTQYF
.	TRBV6-5	13	.	TRBJ2-1	TGTGCCAGCAGTTACTCGACAGATCGTGAGCAGTTCTTC	CASSYSTDREQFF
TRBD1	TRBV6-5	12	.	TRBJ2-7	TGTGCCAGCAGCCGGGACAGACTCGAGCAGTACTTC	CASSRDRLEQYF
.	TRBV9	12	.	TRBJ1-2	TGTGCCAGCAAAGGTAGGGGTGATGGCTACACCTTC	CASKGRGDGYTF
.	TRBV19	15	once	TRBJ2-7	TGTGCCAGTAGTCTGACTAGTTCCCTTCGATACGAGCAGTACTTC	CASSLTSSLRYEQYF
TRBD2	TRBV7-9	15	.	TRBJ2-1	TGTGCCAGCAGCCCGAGCGGGATGGGGTTCAATGAGCAGTTCTTC	CASSPSGMGFNEQFF
TRBD1	TRBV25-1	16	.	TRBJ1-6	TGTGCCAGCGCCCGGACAGGGGGCGCCTATAATTCACCCCTCCACTTT	CASARTGGAYNSPLHF
TRBD1	TRBV5-1	15	.	TRBJ2-1	TGCGCCAGCAGCTTGACCTACGACAGGGGGAAAAGGCAGTTCTTC	CASSLTYDRGKRQFF
TRBD2	TRBV2	19	.	TRBJ2-3	TGTGCCAGCAGAGGTAGATTGGCGGGAGTCTCGGGGGACACAGATACGCAGTATTTT	CASRGRLAGVSGDTDTQYF
TRBD2	TRBV4-2	14	.	TRBJ2-7	TGTGCCAGCAGCCAGATAGCGGGGGGGGACGAGCAGTACTTC	CASSQIAGGDEQYF
.	TRBV2	14	once	TRBJ1-3	TGTGCCAGCACCTACGACAGTACCAGAAACACCATATATTTT	CASTYDSTRNTIYF
.	TRBV5-6	14	.	TRBJ2-5	TGTGCCAGCAGCCTACGGGACTCCAAAGAGACCCAGTACTTC	CASSLRDSKETQYF
.	TRBV27	13	once	TRBJ1-4	TGTGCCAGGACCCGGACAGAAGGCGAAAAACTGTTTTTT	CARTRTEGEKLFF
.	TRBV2	16	.	TRBJ1-5	TGTGCCAGCAGTCAAGGCAGGGGAGGGGGCAATCAGCCCCAGCATTTT	CASSQGRGGGNQPQHF
.	TRBV7-8	16	.	TRBJ2-1	TGTGCCAGCAGCTCCTCCCGGTTCATCCCCTACAATGAGCAGTTCTTC	CASSSSRFIPYNEQFF
.	TRBV29-1	12	few	TRBJ1-2	TGCAGCGTTGAAGGGCAGAACTATGGCTACACCTTC	CSVEGQNYGYTF
TRBD1	TRBV6-1	14	.	TRBJ2-1	TGTGCCAGCAGGGGGGACAGGGACTACAATGAGCAGTTCTTC	CASRGDRDYNEQFF
TRBD1	TRBV19	15	.	TRBJ1-2	TGTGCCAGTAGTAGAGGACAGGGAACTAACTATGGCTACACCTTC	CASSRGQGTNYGYTF
.	TRBV11-2	18	.	TRBJ2-1	TGTGCCAGCAGGGCGGGGTTTCCGAGTAGCGGACCGTACAATGAGCAGTTCTTC	CASRAGFPSSGPYNEQFF
TRBD1	TRBV5-4	13	.	TRBJ1-1	TGTGCTGGTGGGGACAGGGCAAACACTGAAGCTTTCTTT	CAGGDRANTEAFF
.	TRBV19	17	.	TRBJ2-2	TGTGCCAGTAGTATGCCCCTCGGACTGCGTGCAGCCGGGGAGCTGTTTTTT	CASSMPLGLRAAGELFF
TRBD2	TRBV6-6	15	few	TRBJ2-3	TGTGCCAGCAGAGGGACTAGCGAACCCACAGATACGCAGTATTTT	CASRGTSEPTDTQYF
.	TRBV5-1	13	.	TRBJ1-2	TGCGCCAGCAGCGAGGACATTAACTATGGCTACACCTTC	CASSEDINYGYTF
TRBD2	TRBV10-1	16	once	TRBJ2-1	TGCGCCAGCAGTGACCAGACTAGCGGGAGTGTGAATGAGCAGTTCTTC	CASSDQTSGSVNEQFF
TRBD2	TRBV2	13	few	TRBJ2-7	TGTGCCAGCGGGATAGCGGGAGACTACGAGCAGTACTTC	CASGIAGDYEQYF
.	TRBV9	15	.	TRBJ2-3	TGTGCCAGCAGCGTAGGTGTCGGGGGCACAGATACGCAGTATTTT	CASSVGVGGTDTQYF
.	TRBV19	17	.	TRBJ2-7	TGTGCCAGTAGTATAGTCGCGGAGATCCTCGGAAGTTACGAGCAGTACTTC	CASSIVAEILGSYEQYF
.	TRBV4-1	16	.	TRBJ2-3	TGCGCCAGCAGCCAAGATGAGTTACTAGCATCAGATACGCAGTATTTT	CASSQDELLASDTQYF
.	TRBV27	19	.	TRBJ1-1	TGTGCCAGCAGTTTATCCCTCCTAATAAGAAGACAGTCGAACACTGAAGCTTTCTTT	CASSLSLLIRRQSNTEAFF
.	TRBV4-1	15	.	TRBJ1-3	TGCGCCAGCAGCCAAGATCCGGGGACTGGAAACACCATATATTTT	CASSQDPGTGNTIYF
.	TRBV11-2	15	.	TRBJ2-7	TGTGCCAGCAGCTCGTTCGGGTCGTCCGCCTACGAGCAGTACTTC	CASSSFGSSAYEQYF
TRBD2	TRBV4-2	15	.	TRBJ2-7	TGTGCCAGCAGCCAAACTAGCGATGGCTCCTACGAGCAGTACTTC	CASSQTSDGSYEQYF
TRBD1	TRBV5-1	16	.	TRBJ1-4	TGCGCCAGCAGCCCACTCCCGGGACAGGGAAATGAAAAACTGTTTTTT	CASSPLPGQGNEKLFF
.	TRBV2	15	.	TRBJ2-7	TGTGCCAGCAGTGAAGGTGGGAGCCCCTCCTACGAGCAGTACTTC	CASSEGGSPSYEQYF
.	TRBV6-6	13	many	TRBJ2-7	TGTGCCAGCAGTATAGTAGGAGGCTACGAGCAGTACTTC	CASSIVGGYEQYF
.	TRBV7-6	21	.	TRBJ2-2	TGTGCCAGCAGCTTAGCGGTGGTTTACAGACAGGAACTACCTACCACCGGGGAGCTGTTTTTT	CASSLAVVYRQELPTTGELFF
TRBD1	TRBV18	15	.	TRBJ2-7	TGTGCCAGCTCACTCGGACAGGGGGAGGGCTACGAGCAGTACTTC	CASSLGQGEGYEQYF
TRBD2	TRBV2	17	.	TRBJ2-3	TGTGCCAGCAGTAAGGGACTAGCGGGAGCGGGAACAGATACGCAGTATTTT	CASSKGLAGAGTDTQYF
.	TRBV7-9	12	.	TRBJ1-4	TGTGCCAGCAGCTTATTACAGTCTAAACTGTTTTTT	CASSLLQSKLFF
TRBD1	TRBV5-1	13	.	TRBJ1-2	TGCGCCAGCAGCGGGACAGGGGGCGATGGCTACACCTTC	CASSGTGGDGYTF
.	TRBV11-3	14	.	TRBJ2-5	TGTGCCAGCAGCTTAGGAGGAGGACAAGAGACCCAGTACTTC	CASSLGGGQETQYF
.	TRBV6-1	17	once	TRBJ1-3	TGTGCCAGCAGTGTGGGCCTGATGGTCAACTCTGGAAACACCATATATTTT	CASSVGLMVNSGNTIYF
.	TRBV4-1	14	.	TRBJ2-7	TGCGCCAGCAGCCAAGATAGGACTCTCTACGAGCAGTACTTC	CASSQDRTLYEQYF
TRBD2	TRBV9	16	.	TRBJ2-1	TGTGCCAGCAGCGTAGGGGTTAGCGGGAGTTACAATGAGCAGTTCTTC	CASSVGVSGSYNEQFF